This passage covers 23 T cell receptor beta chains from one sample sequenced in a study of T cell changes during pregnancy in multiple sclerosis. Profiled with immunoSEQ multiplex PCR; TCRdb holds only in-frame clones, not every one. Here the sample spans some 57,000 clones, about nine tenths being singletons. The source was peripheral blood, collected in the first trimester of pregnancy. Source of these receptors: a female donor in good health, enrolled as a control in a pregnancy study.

As DNA, the CDR3 is TGCGCCAGCAGCCAAGATTCGGGTTTAAATCAGCCCCAGCATTTT. It specifies CASSQDSGLNQPQHF. The V gene is TRBV4-1, the J gene TRBJ1-5; D is undetermined. Trimming took off 0 bases at V and 4 bases at J, with 10 bases between the two ends. The CDR3 has 15 residues. Germline V lookup: CDR1 MGHRA, CDR2 YSYEKL.

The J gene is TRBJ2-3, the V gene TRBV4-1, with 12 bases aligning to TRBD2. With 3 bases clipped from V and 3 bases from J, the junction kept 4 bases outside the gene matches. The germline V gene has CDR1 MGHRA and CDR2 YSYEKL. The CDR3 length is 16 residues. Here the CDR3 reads CASSHSSGGATDTQYF. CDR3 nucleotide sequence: TGCGCCAGCAGCCACTCTAGCGGGGGGGCAACAGATACGCAGTATTTT.

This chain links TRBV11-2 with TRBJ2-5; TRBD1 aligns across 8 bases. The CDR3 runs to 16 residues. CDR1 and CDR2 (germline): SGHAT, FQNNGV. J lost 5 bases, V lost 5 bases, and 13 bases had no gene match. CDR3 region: CASSPERQGAWETQYF. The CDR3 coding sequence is TGTGCCAGCAGCCCCGAGAGGCAGGGGGCTTGGGAGACCCAGTACTTC.

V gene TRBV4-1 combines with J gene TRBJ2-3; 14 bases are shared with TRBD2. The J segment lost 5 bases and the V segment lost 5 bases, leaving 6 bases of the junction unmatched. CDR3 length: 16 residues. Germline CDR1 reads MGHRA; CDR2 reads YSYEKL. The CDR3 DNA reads TGCGCCAGCAGCTACGGACTAGCGGGGGGTCGAGATACGCAGTATTTT. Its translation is CASSYGLAGGRDTQYF.

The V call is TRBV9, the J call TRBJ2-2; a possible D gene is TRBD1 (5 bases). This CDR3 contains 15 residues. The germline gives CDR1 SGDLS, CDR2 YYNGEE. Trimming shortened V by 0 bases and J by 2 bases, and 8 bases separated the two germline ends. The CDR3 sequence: CASSVEGANTGELFF. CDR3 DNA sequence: TGTGCCAGCAGCGTAGAAGGGGCTAACACCGGGGAGCTGTTTTTT.

CDR3 amino acids: CAISREGQGAGGQPQHF. The CDR3 nucleotides are TGTGCCATCAGTAGAGAAGGACAGGGGGCGGGCGGTCAGCCCCAGCATTTT. This sequence joins TRBV10-3 and TRBJ1-5; 11 bases align to TRBD1. Germline V CDR1 and CDR2: ENHRY, SYGVKD. The CDR3 consists of 17 residues. J gave up 6 bases and V 5 bases, and 12 bases lay outside the gene matches.

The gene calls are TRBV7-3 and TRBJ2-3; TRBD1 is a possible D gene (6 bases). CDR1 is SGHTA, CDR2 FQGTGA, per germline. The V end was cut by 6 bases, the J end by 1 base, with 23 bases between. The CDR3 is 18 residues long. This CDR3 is CASSSIGGVGARTDTQYF. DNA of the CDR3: TGTGCCAGCAGTTCGATTGGGGGTGTGGGGGCTCGCACAGATACGCAGTATTTT.

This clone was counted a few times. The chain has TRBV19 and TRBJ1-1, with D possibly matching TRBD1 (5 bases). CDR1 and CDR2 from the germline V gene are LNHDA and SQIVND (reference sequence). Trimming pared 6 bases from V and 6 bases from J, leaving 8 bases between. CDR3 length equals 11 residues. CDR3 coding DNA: TGTGCCAGTAGGGGAGGGGCTGAAGCTTTCTTT. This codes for CASRGGAEAFF.

The CDR3 DNA reads as TGTGCCAGCTCACCGACACAACCCTCTGGAAACACCATATATTTT. The encoded protein is CASSPTQPSGNTIYF. The chain has TRBV18 and TRBJ1-3; D uncertain. The CDR3 sequence is 15 residues long. V lost 3 bases, J lost 0 bases, and 9 bases lay in between. Germline values: CDR1 KGHSH, CDR2 LQKENI.

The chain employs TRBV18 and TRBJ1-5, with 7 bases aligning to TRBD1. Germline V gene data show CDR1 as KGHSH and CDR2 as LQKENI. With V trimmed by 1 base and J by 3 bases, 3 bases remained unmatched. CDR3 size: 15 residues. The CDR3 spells CASSPQGQANQPQHF. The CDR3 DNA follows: TGTGCCAGCTCACCACAAGGACAGGCCAATCAGCCCCAGCATTTT.

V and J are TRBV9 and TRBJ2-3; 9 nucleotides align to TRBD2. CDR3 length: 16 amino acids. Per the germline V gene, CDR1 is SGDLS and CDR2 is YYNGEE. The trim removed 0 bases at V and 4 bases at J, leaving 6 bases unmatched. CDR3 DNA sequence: TGTGCCAGCAGCGTAGAACTAGCGGGTCGCGCAGATACGCAGTATTTT. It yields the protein CASSVELAGRADTQYF. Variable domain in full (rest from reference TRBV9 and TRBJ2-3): DSGVTQTPKHLITATGQRVTLRCSPRSGDLSVYWYQQSLDQGLQFLIQYYNGEERAKGNILERFSAQQFPDLHSELNLSSLELGDSALYFCASSVELAGRADTQYFGPGTRLTVL.

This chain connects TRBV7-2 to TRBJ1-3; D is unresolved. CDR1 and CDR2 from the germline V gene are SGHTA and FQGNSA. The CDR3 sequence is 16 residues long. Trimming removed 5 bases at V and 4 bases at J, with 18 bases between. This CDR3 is CASSPHASGGGNTIYF. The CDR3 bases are TGTGCCAGCAGCCCACACGCCAGCGGAGGCGGAAACACCATATATTTT.

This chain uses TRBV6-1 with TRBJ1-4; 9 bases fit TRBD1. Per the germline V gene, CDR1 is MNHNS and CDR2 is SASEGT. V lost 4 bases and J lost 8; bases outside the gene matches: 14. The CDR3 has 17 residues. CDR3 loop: CASSGLLQGARGEKLFF. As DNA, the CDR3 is TGTGCCAGCAGTGGACTTTTACAGGGGGCGCGGGGGGAAAAACTGTTTTTT.

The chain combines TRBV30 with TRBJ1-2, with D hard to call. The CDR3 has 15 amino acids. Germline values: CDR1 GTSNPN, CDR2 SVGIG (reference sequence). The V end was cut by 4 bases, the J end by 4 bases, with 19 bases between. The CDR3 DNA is TGTGCCTGGACAAGAGGGCCAACTACTACCTATGGCTACACCTTC. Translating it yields CAWTRGPTTTYGYTF.

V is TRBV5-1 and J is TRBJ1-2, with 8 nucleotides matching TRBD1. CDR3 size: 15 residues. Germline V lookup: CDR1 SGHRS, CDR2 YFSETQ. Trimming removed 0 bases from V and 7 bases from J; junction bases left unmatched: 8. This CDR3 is CASSLEVRGTGGYTF. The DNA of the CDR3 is TGCGCCAGCAGCTTGGAGGTCAGGGGGACAGGTGGCTACACCTTC.

The DNA of the CDR3 is TGCAGCGGGAGACAGGGGGAGGATGGAGAGACCCAGTACTTC. Protein sequence: CSGRQGEDGETQYF. This rearrangement joins TRBV29-1 to TRBJ2-5; the match to TRBD1 covers 9 bases. Germline values: CDR1 SQVTM, CDR2 ANQGSEA. The CDR3 has 14 amino acids. V was clipped by 7 bases and J by 4 bases; unmatched bases: 10.

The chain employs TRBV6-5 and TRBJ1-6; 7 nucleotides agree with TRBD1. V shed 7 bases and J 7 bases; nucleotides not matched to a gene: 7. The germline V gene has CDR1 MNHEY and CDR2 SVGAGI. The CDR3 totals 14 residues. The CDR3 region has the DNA TGTGCCAGCAAAGGGGGCCTAAGAAATTCACCCCTCCACTTT. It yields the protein CASKGGLRNSPLHF.

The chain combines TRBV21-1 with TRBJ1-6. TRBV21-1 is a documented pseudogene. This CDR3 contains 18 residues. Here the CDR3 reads CASSKEGGPSSYNSPLHF. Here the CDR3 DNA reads TGTGCCAGCAGCAAAGAGGGGGGGCCGAGCTCCTATAATTCACCCCTCCACTTT.

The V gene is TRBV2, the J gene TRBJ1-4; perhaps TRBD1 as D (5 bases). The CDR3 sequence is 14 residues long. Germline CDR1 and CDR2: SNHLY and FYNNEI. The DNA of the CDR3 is TGTGCGACAGCCATTAGCAGACATAATGAAAAACTGTTTTTT. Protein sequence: CATAISRHNEKLFF.

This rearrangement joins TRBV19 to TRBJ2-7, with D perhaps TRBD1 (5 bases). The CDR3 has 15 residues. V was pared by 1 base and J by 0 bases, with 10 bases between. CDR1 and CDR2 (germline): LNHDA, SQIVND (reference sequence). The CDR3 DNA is TGTGCCAGTAGTATAGGACAGATCTTCTCCTACGAGCAGTACTTC. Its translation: CASSIGQIFSYEQYF.

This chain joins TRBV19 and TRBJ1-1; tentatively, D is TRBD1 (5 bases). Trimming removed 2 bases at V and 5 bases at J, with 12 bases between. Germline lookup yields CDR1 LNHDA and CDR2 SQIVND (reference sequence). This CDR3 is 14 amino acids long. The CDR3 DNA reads TGTGCCAGTAGTATATCGGGGGGTTCGACTGAAGCTTTCTTT. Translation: CASSISGGSTEAFF.

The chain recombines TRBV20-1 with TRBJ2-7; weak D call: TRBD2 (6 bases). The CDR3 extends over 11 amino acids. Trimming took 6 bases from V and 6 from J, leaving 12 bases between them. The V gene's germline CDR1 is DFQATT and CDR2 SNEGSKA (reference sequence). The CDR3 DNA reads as TGCAGTGCCTGGCGGGGTGGCGAGCAGTACTTC. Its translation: CSAWRGGEQYF.

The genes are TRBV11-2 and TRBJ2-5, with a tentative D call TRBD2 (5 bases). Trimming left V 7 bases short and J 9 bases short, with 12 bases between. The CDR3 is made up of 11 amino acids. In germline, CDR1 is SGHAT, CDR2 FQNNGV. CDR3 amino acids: CASTERGAQYF. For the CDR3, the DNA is TGTGCCAGCACCGAACGGGGAGCCCAGTACTTC.